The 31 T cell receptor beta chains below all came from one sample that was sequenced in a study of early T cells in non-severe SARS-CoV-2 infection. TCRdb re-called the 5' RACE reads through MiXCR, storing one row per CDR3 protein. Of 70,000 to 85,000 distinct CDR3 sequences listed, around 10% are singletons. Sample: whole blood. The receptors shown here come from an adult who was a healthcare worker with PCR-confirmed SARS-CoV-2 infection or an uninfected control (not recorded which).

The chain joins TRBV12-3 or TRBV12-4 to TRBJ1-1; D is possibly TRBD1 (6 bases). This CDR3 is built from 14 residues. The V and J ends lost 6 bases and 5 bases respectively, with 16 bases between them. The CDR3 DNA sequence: TGTGCCAGCAGATCTGGGAGGGGGGGAACTGAAGCTTTCTTT. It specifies CASRSGRGGTEAFF.

The CDR3 protein is CSVRHAEWLDYGYTF. CDR3 nucleotide sequence: TGCAGCGTCAGACATGCGGAGTGGTTGGACTATGGCTACACCTTC. The chain uses TRBV29-1 and TRBJ1-2; D remains unclear. Trimming removed 6 bases at V and 3 bases at J, with 20 bases between. The CDR3 runs 15 residues. CDR1 is SQVTM and CDR2 is ANQGSEA in the germline V gene.

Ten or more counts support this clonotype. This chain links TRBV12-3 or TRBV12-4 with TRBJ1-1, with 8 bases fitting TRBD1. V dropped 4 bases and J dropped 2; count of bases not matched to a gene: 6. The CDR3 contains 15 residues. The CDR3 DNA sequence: TGTGCCAGCAGTTCTCAGGGGGCGGGAAACACTGAAGCTTTCTTT. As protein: CASSSQGAGNTEAFF.

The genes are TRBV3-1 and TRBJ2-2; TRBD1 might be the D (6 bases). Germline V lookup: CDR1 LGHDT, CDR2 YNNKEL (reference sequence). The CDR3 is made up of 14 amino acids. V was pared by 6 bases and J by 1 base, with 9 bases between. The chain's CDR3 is CASRVTGNTGELFF. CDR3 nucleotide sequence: TGTGCCAGCAGGGTGACAGGGAACACCGGGGAGCTGTTTTTT.

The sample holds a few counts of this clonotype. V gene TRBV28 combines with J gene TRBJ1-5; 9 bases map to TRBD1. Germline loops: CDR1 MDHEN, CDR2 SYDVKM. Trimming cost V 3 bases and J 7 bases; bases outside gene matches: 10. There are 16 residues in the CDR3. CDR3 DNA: TGTGCCAGCAGTTTGGGGGGACAGGGAGGTCTCCAGCCCCAGCATTTT. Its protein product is CASSLGGQGGLQPQHF.

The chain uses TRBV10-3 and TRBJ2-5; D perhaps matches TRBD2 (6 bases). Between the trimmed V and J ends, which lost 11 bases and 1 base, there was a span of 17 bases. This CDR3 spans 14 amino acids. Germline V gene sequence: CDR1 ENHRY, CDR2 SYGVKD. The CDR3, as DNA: TGTGCCGCATATTCGGGAGCAGTCCAAGAGACCCAGTACTTC. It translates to CAAYSGAVQETQYF.

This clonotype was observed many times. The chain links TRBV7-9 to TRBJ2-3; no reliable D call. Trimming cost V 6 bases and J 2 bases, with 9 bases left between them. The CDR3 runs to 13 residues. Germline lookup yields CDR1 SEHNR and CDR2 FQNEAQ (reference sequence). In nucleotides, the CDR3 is TGTGCCAGCAGTCGGCCCCCCACAGATACGCAGTATTTT. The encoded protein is CASSRPPTDTQYF.

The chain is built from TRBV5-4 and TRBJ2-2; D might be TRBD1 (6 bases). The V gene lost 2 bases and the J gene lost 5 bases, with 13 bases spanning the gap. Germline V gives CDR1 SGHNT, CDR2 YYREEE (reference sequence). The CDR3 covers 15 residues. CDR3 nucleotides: TGTGCCAGCAGCTTTATCGGACAGTTAACCGGGGAGCTGTTTTTT. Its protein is CASSFIGQLTGELFF.

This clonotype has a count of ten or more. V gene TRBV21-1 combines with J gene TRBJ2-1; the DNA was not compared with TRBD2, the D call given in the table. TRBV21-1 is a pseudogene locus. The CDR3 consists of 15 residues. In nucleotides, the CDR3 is TGTGCCAGCAGCCCCCGGAGGGGAGGGCGACATGAGCAGTTCTTC. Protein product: CASSPRRGGRHEQFF.

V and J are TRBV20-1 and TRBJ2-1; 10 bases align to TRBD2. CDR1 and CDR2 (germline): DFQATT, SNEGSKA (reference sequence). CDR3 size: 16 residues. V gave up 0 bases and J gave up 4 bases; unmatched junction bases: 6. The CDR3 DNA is TGCAGTGCTAGAGATGGGGGACTAGCGAATTACAATGAGCAGTTCTTC. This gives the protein CSARDGGLANYNEQFF.

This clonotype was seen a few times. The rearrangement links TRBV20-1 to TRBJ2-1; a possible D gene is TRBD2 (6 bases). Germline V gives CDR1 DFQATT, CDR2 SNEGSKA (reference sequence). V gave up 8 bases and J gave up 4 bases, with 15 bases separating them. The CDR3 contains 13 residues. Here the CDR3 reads CSLITSSYNEQFF. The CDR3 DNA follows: TGCAGTCTGATCACTAGCAGTTACAATGAGCAGTTCTTC.

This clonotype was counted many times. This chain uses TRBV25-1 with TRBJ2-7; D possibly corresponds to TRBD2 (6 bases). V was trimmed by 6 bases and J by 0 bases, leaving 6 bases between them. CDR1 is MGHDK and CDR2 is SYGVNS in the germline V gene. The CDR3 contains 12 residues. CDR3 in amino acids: CASRGGSYEQYF. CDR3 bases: TGTGCCAGCAGGGGAGGCTCCTACGAGCAGTACTTC.

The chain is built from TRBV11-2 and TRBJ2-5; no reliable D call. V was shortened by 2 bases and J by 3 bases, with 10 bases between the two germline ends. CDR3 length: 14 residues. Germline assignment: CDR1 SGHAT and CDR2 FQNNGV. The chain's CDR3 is CASSLYGVEETQYF. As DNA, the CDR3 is TGTGCCAGCAGCTTATACGGAGTGGAAGAGACCCAGTACTTC.

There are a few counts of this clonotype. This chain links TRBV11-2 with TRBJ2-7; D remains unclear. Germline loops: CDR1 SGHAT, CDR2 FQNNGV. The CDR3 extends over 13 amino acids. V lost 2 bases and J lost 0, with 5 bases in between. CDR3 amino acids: CASSLSPSYEQYF. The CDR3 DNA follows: TGTGCCAGCAGCTTATCTCCCTCCTACGAGCAGTACTTC.

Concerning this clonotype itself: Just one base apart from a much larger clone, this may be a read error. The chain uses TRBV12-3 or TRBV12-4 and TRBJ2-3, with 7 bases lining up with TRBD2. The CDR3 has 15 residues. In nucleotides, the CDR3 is TGTGTCAGCAGTTCCGACAGTCAGCGGGGAGATACGCAGTATTTT. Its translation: CVSSSDSQRGDTQYF.

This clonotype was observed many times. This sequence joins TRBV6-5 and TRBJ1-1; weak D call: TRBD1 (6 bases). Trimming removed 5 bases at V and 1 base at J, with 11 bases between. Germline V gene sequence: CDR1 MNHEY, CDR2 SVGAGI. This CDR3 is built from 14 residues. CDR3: CASSPRGQNTEAFF. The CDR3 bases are TGTGCCAGCAGTCCCCGGGGACAGAACACTGAAGCTTTCTTT.

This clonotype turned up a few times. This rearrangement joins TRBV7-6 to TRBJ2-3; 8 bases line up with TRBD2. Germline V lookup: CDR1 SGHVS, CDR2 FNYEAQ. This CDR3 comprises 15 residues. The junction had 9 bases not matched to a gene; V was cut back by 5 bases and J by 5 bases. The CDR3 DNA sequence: TGTGCCAGCAGCACCAGGAGCGGGAGAATAGATACGCAGTATTTT. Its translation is CASSTRSGRIDTQYF. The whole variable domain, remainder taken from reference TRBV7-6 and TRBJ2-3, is GAGVSQSPRYKVTKRGQDVALRCDPISGHVSLYWYRQALGQGPEFLTYFNYEAQQDKSGLPNDRFSAERPEGSISTLTIQRTEQRDSAMYRCASSTRSGRIDTQYFGPGTRLTVL.

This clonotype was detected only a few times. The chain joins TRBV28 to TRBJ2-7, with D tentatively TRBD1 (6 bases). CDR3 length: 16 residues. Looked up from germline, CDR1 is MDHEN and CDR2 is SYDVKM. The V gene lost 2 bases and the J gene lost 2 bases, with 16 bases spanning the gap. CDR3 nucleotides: TGTGCCAGCAGTTTAGCACTCGGGACACATACCTACGAGCAGTACTTC. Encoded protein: CASSLALGTHTYEQYF.

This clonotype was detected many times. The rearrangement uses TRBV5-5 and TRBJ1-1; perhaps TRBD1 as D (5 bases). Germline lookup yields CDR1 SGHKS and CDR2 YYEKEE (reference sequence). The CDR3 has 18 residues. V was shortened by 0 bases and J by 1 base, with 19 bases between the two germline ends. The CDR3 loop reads CASSLVSRWGFENTEAFF. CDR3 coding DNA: TGTGCCAGCAGCTTGGTCTCTCGCTGGGGGTTCGAGAACACTGAAGCTTTCTTT.

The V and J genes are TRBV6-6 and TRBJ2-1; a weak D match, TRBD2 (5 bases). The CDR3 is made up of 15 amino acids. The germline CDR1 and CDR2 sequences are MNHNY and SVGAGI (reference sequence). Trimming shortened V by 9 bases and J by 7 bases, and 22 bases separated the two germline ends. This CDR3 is CASSPWRMAMNEQFF. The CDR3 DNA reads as TGTGCCAGTTCGCCCTGGAGGATGGCGATGAATGAGCAGTTCTTC.

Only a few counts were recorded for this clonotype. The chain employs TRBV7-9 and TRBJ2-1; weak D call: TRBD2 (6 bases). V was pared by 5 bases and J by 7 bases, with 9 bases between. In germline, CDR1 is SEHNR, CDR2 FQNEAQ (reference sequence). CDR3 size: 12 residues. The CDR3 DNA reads TGTGCCAGCAGCCGGGGAGGAAATGAGCAGTTCTTC. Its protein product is CASSRGGNEQFF. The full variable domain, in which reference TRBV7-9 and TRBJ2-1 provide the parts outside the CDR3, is DTGVSQNPRHKITKRGQNVTFRCDPISEHNRLYWYRQTLGQGPEFLTYFQNEAQLEKSRLLSDRFSAERPKGSFSTLEIQRTEQGDSAMYLCASSRGGNEQFFGPGTRLTVL.

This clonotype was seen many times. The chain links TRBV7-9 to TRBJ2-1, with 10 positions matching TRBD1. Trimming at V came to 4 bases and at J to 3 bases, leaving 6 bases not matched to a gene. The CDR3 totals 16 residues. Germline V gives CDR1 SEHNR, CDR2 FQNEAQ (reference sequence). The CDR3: CASSSGTGEYYNEQFF. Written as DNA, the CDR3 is TGTGCCAGCAGCTCTGGGACAGGGGAATACTACAATGAGCAGTTCTTC.

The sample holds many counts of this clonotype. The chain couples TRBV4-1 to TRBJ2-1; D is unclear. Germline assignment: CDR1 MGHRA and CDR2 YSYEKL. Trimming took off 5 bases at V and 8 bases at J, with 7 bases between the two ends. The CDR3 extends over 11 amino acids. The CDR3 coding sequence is TGCGCCAGCAGCTTATACGATGAGCAGTTCTTC. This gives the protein CASSLYDEQFF.

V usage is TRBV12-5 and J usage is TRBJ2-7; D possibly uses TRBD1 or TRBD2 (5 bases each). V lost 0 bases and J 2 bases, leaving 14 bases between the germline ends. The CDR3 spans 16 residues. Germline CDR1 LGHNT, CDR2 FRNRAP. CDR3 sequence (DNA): TGTGCTAGTGGTTTGGTACTGGGGGAGACCCCCTACGAGCAGTACTTC. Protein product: CASGLVLGETPYEQYF.

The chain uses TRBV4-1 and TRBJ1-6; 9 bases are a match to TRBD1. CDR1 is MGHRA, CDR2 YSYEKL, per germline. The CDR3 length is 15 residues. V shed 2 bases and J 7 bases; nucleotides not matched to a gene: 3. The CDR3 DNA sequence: TGCGCCAGCAGCCAATGGGACAGGGAAAATTCACCCCTCCACTTT. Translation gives CASSQWDRENSPLHF.

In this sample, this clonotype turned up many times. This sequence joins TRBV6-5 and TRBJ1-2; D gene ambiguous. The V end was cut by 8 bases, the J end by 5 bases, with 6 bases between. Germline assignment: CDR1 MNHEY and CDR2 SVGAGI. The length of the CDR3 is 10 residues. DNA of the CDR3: TGTGCCAGCTACGGTTATGGCTACACCTTC. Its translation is CASYGYGYTF.

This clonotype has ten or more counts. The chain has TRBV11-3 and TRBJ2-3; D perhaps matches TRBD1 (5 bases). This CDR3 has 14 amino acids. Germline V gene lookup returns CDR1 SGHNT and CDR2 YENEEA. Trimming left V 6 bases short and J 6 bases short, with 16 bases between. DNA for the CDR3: TGTGCCAGCAGGATGGACAATTCACGGGATACGCAGTATTTT. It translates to CASRMDNSRDTQYF.

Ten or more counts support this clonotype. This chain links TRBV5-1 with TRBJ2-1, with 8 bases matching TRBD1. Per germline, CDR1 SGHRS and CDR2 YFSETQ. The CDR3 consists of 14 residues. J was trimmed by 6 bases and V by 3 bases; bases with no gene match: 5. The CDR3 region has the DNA TGCGCCAGCAGCTCAAGGACAGGGAGCAATGAGCAGTTCTTC. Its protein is CASSSRTGSNEQFF.

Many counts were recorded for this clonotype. CDR3 in amino acids: CSVRIGSGANVLTF. The CDR3 DNA reads TGCAGCGTGCGGATTGGTAGTGGGGCCAACGTCCTGACTTTC. The gene calls are TRBV29-1 and TRBJ2-6; D is uncertain. This CDR3 has 14 residues. From germline, CDR1 is SQVTM and CDR2 ANQGSEA. V dropped 6 bases and J dropped 3 bases, with 12 bases sitting between them.

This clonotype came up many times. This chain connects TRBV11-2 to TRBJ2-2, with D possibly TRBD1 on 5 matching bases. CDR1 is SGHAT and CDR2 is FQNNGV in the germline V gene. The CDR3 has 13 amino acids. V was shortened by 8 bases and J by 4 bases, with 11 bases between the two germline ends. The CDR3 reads CASSMDTTGELFF. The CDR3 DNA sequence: TGTGCCAGCTCGATGGACACCACCGGGGAGCTGTTTTTT.

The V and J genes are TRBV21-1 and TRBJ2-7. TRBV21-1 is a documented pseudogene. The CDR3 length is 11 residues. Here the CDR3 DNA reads TGTGCCAGCAGCAAGGAGTACGAGCAGTACTTC. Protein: CASSKEYEQYF.